The 5 T cell receptor beta chains below were found in one sample sequenced in a study of shared clonotypes between healthy human individuals. Sequencing used immunoSEQ multiplex PCR; TCRdb keeps in-frame clones, though not all of them. The table records about half a million clones, around 79% of them present only once. The sample was PBMCs. The source of these receptors is a woman in her thirties or forties in good health. Some clones in this sample may be carry-over from other donors' samples.

The chain couples TRBV5-1 to TRBJ1-1; D gene ambiguous. CDR1 SGHRS and CDR2 YFSETQ come from the germline V gene. The CDR3 extends over 15 amino acids. The germline V and J ends were trimmed by 0 bases and 1 base, with 10 bases remaining between them. The DNA for the CDR3 is TGCGCCAGCAGCTTGGTGCCAGGAACGAACACTGAAGCTTTCTTT. It codes for CASSLVPGTNTEAFF.

The chain recombines TRBV29-1 with TRBJ1-3; D gene unclear. Germline assignment: CDR1 SQVTM and CDR2 ANQGSEA. CDR3 length equals 12 residues. V was trimmed by 6 bases and J by 0 bases, leaving 6 bases between them. CDR3 in amino acids: CSVYDSGNTIYF. CDR3 bases: TGCAGCGTATATGACTCTGGAAACACCATATATTTT.

To note about this clone: The junction and the germline gene differ at one end; a read error may be behind it. Additional DNA sequences in this sample encode the identical CDR3. The chain uses TRBV7-2 and TRBJ1-1; D is undetermined. Germline lookup yields CDR1 SGHTA and CDR2 FQGNSA. The CDR3 is made up of 12 amino acids. DNA for the CDR3: TGTGCCAGCAGCTTAGAGACCACTGAAGCTTTCTTC. It encodes CASSLETTEAFF.

This chain connects TRBV7-9 to TRBJ2-7; 10 bases agree with TRBD1. J gave up 6 bases and V 4 bases, and 9 bases lay outside the gene matches. CDR3 length: 15 amino acids. Germline values: CDR1 SEHNR, CDR2 FQNEAQ (reference sequence). CDR3 sequence (DNA): TGTGCCAGCAGCTCTAAGATCGGGACAGGGGCCGAGCAGTACTTC. Protein sequence: CASSSKIGTGAEQYF.

The chain has TRBV5-6 and TRBJ2-3; TRBD1 agrees at 10 bases. The V gene end was trimmed by 4 bases and the J gene end by 4 bases; junction bases not matched to a gene: 9. CDR3 length equals 16 residues. Germline loops: CDR1 SGHDT, CDR2 YYEEEE. DNA of the CDR3: TGTGCCAGCAGCCTGACAGGGGGCGGAGAGGCAGATACGCAGTATTTT. Protein sequence: CASSLTGGGEADTQYF. Full variable domain (remainder filled in from reference TRBV5-6 and TRBJ2-3): DAGVTQSPTHLIKTRGQQVTLRCSPKSGHDTVSWYQQALGQGPQFIFQYYEEEERQRGNFPDRFSGHQFPNYSSELNVNALLLGDSALYLCASSLTGGGEADTQYFGPGTRLTVL.